The entry below gives a single T cell receptor (beta chain) sequence along with its context. Antigen: not known. Profiling relied on immunoSEQ multiplex PCR, and the TCRdb table lists in-frame clones only, not all of them. The table lists approximately 40,000 clones, roughly 82% of them singletons. Germline CDR1 SGDLS, CDR2 YYNGEE. Trimming took 2 bases from V and 4 from J; bases not matched to a gene: 3. There are 16 residues in the CDR3. This specimen comes from a study of OX40 agonist ivuxolimab in advanced cancers. Study-wide background: Partial responses were achieved by three patients, one with hepatocellular carcinoma and two with cutaneous melanoma.

Study-level points and caveats: Clones of CD4+ and CD8+ blood T cells grew by week 6 at doses of 0.1 to 3.0 mg/kg.

The sequencing used CD4+ or CD8+ T cells sorted from blood, collected in a trial of the OX40 agonist ivuxolimab. The sequence came from an adult with an advanced solid tumor such as melanoma, head and neck, liver or kidney cancer. The chain links TRBV9 to TRBJ2-1, with 13 bases lining up with TRBD2. CDR3 nucleotide sequence: TGTGCCAGCAGCGTCGGACTAGCGGGAGTTTACAATGAGCAGTTCTTC. Translating gives CASSVGLAGVYNEQFF. Drawing the rest from reference TRBV9 and TRBJ2-1, the complete variable domain is DSGVTQTPKHLITATGQRVTLRCSPRSGDLSVYWYQQSLDQGLQFLIQYYNGEERAKGNILERFSAQQFPDLHSELNLSSLELGDSALYFCASSVGLAGVYNEQFFGPGTRLTVL.